A selection of T cell receptor beta chains follows, all from one sample in a study of cytomegalovirus exposure and HLA in healthy donors. Produced via immunoSEQ multiplex PCR; TCRdb's table is partial and in-frame only. The table lists 180,000 or so clones, about 79% of them singletons. Specimen: PBMCs. The receptors stem from a man aged 18 to 35 in good health and CMV-seronegative. Each CDR3 is given with its conserved first and last residue. D genes are given only for firm matches. Some rows mark clone size as missing; the rest say once, few, many or name a class of expanded clone.

>TRBJ2-7|-|-|TRBV29-1
CSVGRGETYEQYF
TGCAGCGTTGGCAGAGGTGAAACCTACGAGCAGTACTTC
>TRBJ2-2|-|-|TRBV30
CARIGNTGELFF
TGTGCCCGGATCGGGAACACCGGGGAGCTGTTTTTT
>TRBJ1-2|-|-|TRBV30
CAWSRRNYGYTF
TGTGCCTGGAGTCGGAGAAACTATGGCTACACCTTC
>TRBJ2-1|TRBD2|-|TRBV7-2
CASSPTGTSGSNEQFF
TGTGCCAGCTCCCCAACCGGGACTAGCGGCTCCAATGAGCAGTTCTTC
>TRBJ2-7|TRBD2|-|TRBV5-1
CASSLFLRGTSGMVEQYF
TGCGCCAGCAGCTTGTTTTTAAGGGGGACTAGCGGGATGGTCGAGCAGTACTTC
>TRBJ1-1|-|few|TRBV6-1
CASRSKPDTEAFF
TGTGCCAGCAGGAGCAAGCCCGACACTGAAGCTTTCTTT
>TRBJ2-2|-|-|TRBV2
CASWQVTSNTGELFF
TGTGCCAGCTGGCAGGTAACCTCGAACACCGGGGAGCTGTTTTTT
>TRBJ1-1|-|-|TRBV19
CASSTRQEVTEAFF
TGTGCCAGTAGTACGCGTCAGGAGGTCACTGAAGCTTTCTTT
>TRBJ1-2|-|few|TRBV15
CATQRGTTDYGYTF
TGTGCCACCCAGCGGGGGACAACCGACTATGGCTACACCTTC
>TRBJ2-5|TRBD2|-|TRBV6-1
CASSGLAGGQETQYF
TGTGCCAGCAGCGGACTAGCGGGGGGGCAAGAGACCCAGTACTTC
>TRBJ2-7|TRBD2|-|TRBV7-3
CSSSSPLAGVKSYEQYF
TGTTCCAGCAGCTCTCCCTTAGCGGGAGTCAAATCCTACGAGCAGTACTTC
>TRBJ1-2|-|-|TRBV14
CASSQLRWRGYTF
TGTGCCAGCAGCCAGCTGCGCTGGAGGGGCTACACCTTC
>TRBJ1-5|TRBD1|-|TRBV6-5
CASAGTGDQPQHF
TGTGCCAGCGCCGGGACAGGGGATCAGCCCCAGCATTTT
>TRBJ2-3|TRBD2|once|TRBV29-1
CSVVSGASTDTQYF
TGCAGCGTAGTTAGCGGGGCGAGCACAGATACGCAGTATTTT
>TRBJ2-7|-|-|TRBV7-3
CASSLLSGIPSEQYF
TGTGCCAGCAGCTTATTGTCCGGGATCCCCTCCGAGCAGTACTTC
>TRBJ2-3|-|-|TRBV5-1
CASSFQGSSTDTQYF
TGCGCCAGCAGTTTCCAGGGGTCCTCCACAGATACGCAGTATTTT
>TRBJ2-5|-|-|TRBV6-5
CASRPRPQGTQYF
TGTGCCAGCAGACCCAGGCCTCAGGGGACCCAGTACTTC
>TRBJ2-2|-|-|TRBV4-1
CASSPPGWQANTGELFF
TGCGCCAGCAGTCCCCCAGGGTGGCAGGCAAACACCGGGGAGCTGTTTTTT
>TRBJ1-4|-|few|TRBV5-4
CASSLSLATNEKLFF
TGTGCCAGCAGCTTGAGCCTTGCAACTAATGAAAAACTGTTTTTT
>TRBJ1-5|-|-|TRBV5-6
CASSLGAGSSNQPQHF
TGTGCCAGCAGCTTGGGGGCAGGGTCTAGCAATCAGCCCCAGCATTTT
>TRBJ2-5|TRBD2|-|TRBV7-6
CASSLEGTSGIWAQYF
TGTGCCAGCAGCTTAGAGGGGACTAGCGGGATATGGGCCCAGTACTTC
>TRBJ1-1|-|-|TRBV6-6
CAISESPGKDEAFF
TGTGCCATCAGTGAGTCCCCGGGGAAGGATGAAGCTTTCTTT
>TRBJ2-3|TRBD2|-|TRBV2
CASSPGLAGVRGTDTQYF
TGTGCCAGCTCTCCGGGACTAGCGGGAGTTCGGGGCACAGATACGCAGTATTTT
>TRBJ2-3|-|few|TRBV21-1
CASSKYWTSRTDTQYF
TGTGCCAGCAGCAAATATTGGACTAGCCGGACAGATACGCAGTATTTT
>TRBJ2-3|-|-|TRBV11-2
CASSLDRVGTDTQYF
TGTGCCAGCAGCTTAGACAGGGTTGGCACAGATACGCAGTATTTT
>TRBJ1-5|-|-|TRBV13
CASSLAGVDQPQHF
TGTGCCAGCAGCTTGGCCGGGGTCGATCAGCCCCAGCATTTT
>TRBJ2-1|-|-|TRBV6-5
CASSYGASSSYNEQFF
TGTGCCAGCAGTTACGGAGCGTCTAGCTCCTACAATGAGCAGTTCTTC
>TRBJ2-3|TRBD2|-|TRBV20-1
CSARIAGEYF
TGCAGTGCTAGAATAGCGGGAGAGTATTTT
>TRBJ1-6|-|-|TRBV27
CASSLSGGGSSYNSPLHF
TGTGCCAGCAGTTTATCCGGCGGGGGAAGCTCCTATAATTCACCCCTCCACTTT
>TRBJ2-7|-|-|TRBV25-1
CASCCDGQSYEQYF
TGTGCCAGCTGTTGCGACGGACAGTCCTACGAGCAGTACTTC
>TRBJ1-6|-|-|TRBV19
CAARNAGLGTSPLHF
TGTGCCGCACGGAATGCGGGGCTCGGAACGTCACCCCTCCACTTT
>TRBJ1-5|-|few|TRBV19
CASSILYSNQPQHF
TGTGCCAGTAGTATCCTCTATAGCAATCAGCCCCAGCATTTT
>TRBJ2-7|TRBD1|-|TRBV28
CAGPGQGAYEQYF
TGTGCCGGTCCGGGACAGGGGGCGTACGAGCAGTACTTC
>TRBJ2-3|-|-|TRBV6-1
CASSERGRARADTQYF
TGTGCCAGCAGTGAAAGGGGTCGGGCACGTGCAGATACGCAGTATTTT
>TRBJ2-3|-|-|TRBV28
CASSLVGADTQYF
TGTGCCAGCAGTTTGGTCGGGGCAGATACGCAGTATTTT
>TRBJ2-2|TRBD2|-|TRBV5-4
CASSLAGVNTGELFF
TGTGCCAGCAGCTTAGCGGGAGTGAACACCGGGGAGCTGTTTTTT
>TRBJ2-3|TRBD2|-|TRBV10-3
CAISERGGSTDTQYF
TGTGCCATCAGTGAGCGGGGGGGAAGCACAGATACGCAGTATTTT
>TRBJ1-2|-|-|TRBV7-6
CASSATARPANYGYTF
TGTGCCAGCAGCGCGACAGCCAGGCCAGCTAACTATGGCTACACCTTC
>TRBJ1-1|-|-|TRBV7-6
CASSSTGAYGWGTEAFF
TGTGCCAGCAGCTCCACAGGTGCTTACGGGTGGGGCACTGAAGCTTTCTTT
>TRBJ1-6|TRBD1|-|TRBV30
CAWRTGEGSPLHF
TGTGCCTGGAGGACAGGGGAGGGATCACCCCTCCACTTT